These 21 T cell receptor beta chains were sequenced from one sample in a study of shared T cell receptors in the human thymus. Profiling relied on immunoSEQ multiplex PCR, and the TCRdb table lists in-frame clones only, not all of them. The table lists approximately 400,000 clones, about 95% of them singletons. The sequenced sample consisted of thymocytes. The source is a human donor.

The rearrangement uses TRBV19 and TRBJ2-1; D is possibly TRBD1 or TRBD2 (5 bases each). The germline V gene encodes CDR1 LNHDA and CDR2 SQIVND (reference sequence). The CDR3 is 15 residues long. Trimming removed 3 bases at V and 7 bases at J, with 16 bases between. In DNA, the CDR3 is TGTGCCAGTAGTATGGGACGGCCCCCTACAAATGAGCAGTTCTTC. Protein product: CASSMGRPPTNEQFF. The whole variable domain, filled in from reference TRBV19 and TRBJ2-1, reads DGGITQSPKYLFRKEGQNVTLSCEQNLNHDAMYWYRQDPGQGLRLIYYSQIVNDFQKGDIAEGYSVSREKKESFPLTVTSAQKNPTAFYLCASSMGRPPTNEQFFGPGTRLTVL.

This clone was detected once. The chain employs TRBV9 and TRBJ2-3; TRBD1 matches 9 bases. This CDR3 is 16 amino acids long. The trim removed 5 bases at V and 0 bases at J, leaving 7 bases unmatched. Germline lookup yields CDR1 SGDLS and CDR2 YYNGEE. Here the CDR3 DNA reads TGTGCCAGCAGGGGGAACAGGGGGCTAAGCACAGATACGCAGTATTTT. It translates to CASRGNRGLSTDTQYF.

The rearrangement uses TRBV5-5 and TRBJ2-1; perhaps D is TRBD1 or TRBD2 (5 bases each). The CDR3 has 14 residues. Germline V gives CDR1 SGHKS, CDR2 YYEKEE (reference sequence). V was pared by 7 bases and J by 4 bases, with 15 bases between. The CDR3 DNA reads as TGTGCCAGCCGGGACCGAGTCGGGTACAATGAGCAGTTCTTC. Translating it yields CASRDRVGYNEQFF.

The gene calls are TRBV5-6 and TRBJ1-2; TRBD1 aligns across 9 bases. The CDR3 consists of 14 residues. In germline, CDR1 is SGHDT, CDR2 YYEEEE. V lost 4 bases and J lost 5; bases outside the gene matches: 6. The CDR3 DNA is TGTGCCAGCAGCACCGGGACAGGGTATTATGGCTACACCTTC. Protein sequence: CASSTGTGYYGYTF.

The V call is TRBV13, the J call TRBJ1-1; 7 nucleotides line up with TRBD1. Germline CDR1 is PRHDT and CDR2 is FYEKMQ (reference sequence). Trimming cost V 0 bases and J 6 bases; bases outside gene matches: 4. The CDR3 has 14 residues. The CDR3 spells CASSLGTGLSEAFF. The CDR3 nucleotides are TGTGCCAGCAGCTTAGGGACAGGGCTCTCTGAAGCTTTCTTT.

The genes are TRBV28 and TRBJ2-1, with D perhaps TRBD1 (5 bases). The germline gives CDR1 MDHEN, CDR2 SYDVKM. The CDR3 extends over 14 amino acids. The ends were cut back, 3 bases at V and 8 bases at J, with 14 bases in the middle. CDR3 protein: CASSFQGWFDEQFF. The CDR3, as DNA: TGTGCCAGCAGTTTCCAGGGTTGGTTCGATGAGCAGTTCTTC.

The chain joins TRBV7-2 to TRBJ1-2; 12 bases agree with TRBD1. The germline V gene encodes CDR1 SGHTA and CDR2 FQGNSA. This CDR3 spans 14 amino acids. V dropped 5 bases and J dropped 7; count of bases not matched to a gene: 5. The CDR3 coding sequence is TGTGCCAGCAGCGGGGGACAGGGGGCTTTTGGCTACACCTTC. It translates to CASSGGQGAFGYTF.

The chain carries TRBV28 and TRBJ2-7, with 13 nucleotides matching TRBD2. This CDR3 has 17 amino acids. Germline V gives CDR1 MDHEN, CDR2 SYDVKM. Trimming removed 6 bases from V and 1 base from J; junction bases left unmatched: 9. The CDR3 loop is CASSDHPGLAGSYEQYF. The CDR3 DNA reads TGTGCCAGCAGCGACCATCCGGGACTAGCGGGATCCTACGAGCAGTACTTC.

V and J are TRBV7-9 and TRBJ1-2, with D unclear. Trimming left V 2 bases short and J 2 bases short, with 12 bases between. The germline gives CDR1 SEHNR, CDR2 FQNEAQ (reference sequence). This CDR3 has 15 amino acids. This CDR3 reads CASSLQDPINYGYTF. DNA of the CDR3: TGTGCCAGCAGCTTACAAGATCCGATAAACTATGGCTACACCTTC.

The V and J genes are TRBV4-3 and TRBJ1-4; tentatively, D is TRBD1 (5 bases). Germline-derived CDR1 and CDR2 are LGHNA and YSLEER. V was shortened by 4 bases and J by 7 bases, with 22 bases between the two germline ends. The CDR3 contains 17 residues. The chain's CDR3 is CASSRGGSEGWTEKLFF. The CDR3 nucleotides read TGCGCCAGCAGCCGCGGGGGAAGCGAAGGGTGGACTGAAAAACTGTTTTTT.

The rearrangement uses TRBV11-2 and TRBJ2-1; TRBD1 agrees at 11 bases. The CDR3 has 15 residues. Germline V gives CDR1 SGHAT, CDR2 FQNNGV. J gave up 7 bases and V 5 bases, and 7 bases lay outside the gene matches. In DNA form, the CDR3 reads TGTGCCAGCAGCCTCGGACAGGGGGCAGGGAATGAGCAGTTCTTC. Protein sequence: CASSLGQGAGNEQFF.

V gene TRBV7-9 combines with J gene TRBJ1-3, with 7 bases aligning to TRBD1. Per the germline V gene, CDR1 is SEHNR and CDR2 is FQNEAQ (reference sequence). Germline trimming cut 1 base from V and 0 bases from J; bases unmatched to any gene: 9. There are 18 residues in the CDR3. CDR3: CASSLDWGGGYSGNTIYF. As DNA, the CDR3 is TGTGCCAGCAGCTTAGATTGGGGAGGGGGCTACTCTGGAAACACCATATATTTT.

This clone has a handful of counts. This chain joins TRBV19 and TRBJ1-2, with D uncertain. V lost 4 bases and J lost 0, with 18 bases in between. This CDR3 region has 17 residues. Germline V gene sequence: CDR1 LNHDA, CDR2 SQIVND (reference sequence). CDR3 DNA sequence: TGTGCCAGTAGTACCGAGCGGGCTAGGAAAGCTAACTATGGCTACACCTTC. Translating it yields CASSTERARKANYGYTF.

The V and J genes are TRBV5-1 and TRBJ2-3; D is undetermined. The germline V and J ends were trimmed by 4 bases and 6 bases, with 15 bases remaining between them. CDR3 size: 14 residues. The V gene's germline CDR1 is SGHRS and CDR2 YFSETQ. The CDR3 region is CASSPPLGLDTQYF. Written as DNA, the CDR3 is TGCGCCAGCAGCCCCCCGTTGGGGTTGGATACGCAGTATTTT.

The V and J genes are TRBV11-2 and TRBJ1-1; TRBD1 might be the D (5 bases). Germline lookup yields CDR1 SGHAT and CDR2 FQNNGV. V was clipped by 2 bases and J by 0 bases, with 13 bases between them. This CDR3 comprises 16 residues. In DNA form, the CDR3 reads TGTGCCAGCAGCTTACCGCCGAGGGGAGTGAACACTGAAGCTTTCTTT. Protein: CASSLPPRGVNTEAFF. Full variable domain (remainder filled in from reference TRBV11-2 and TRBJ1-1): EAGVAQSPRYKIIEKRQSVAFWCNPISGHATLYWYQQILGQGPKLLIQFQNNGVVDDSQLPKDRFSAERLKGVDSTLKIQPAKLEDSAVYLCASSLPPRGVNTEAFFGQGTRLTVV.

This chain connects TRBV6-1 to TRBJ2-1; D not certain. The germline CDR1 and CDR2 sequences are MNHNS and SASEGT. V lost 6 bases and J lost 6, with 18 bases in between. This CDR3 has 15 residues. CDR3 sequence: CASRSVDPYGNEQFF. The CDR3 bases are TGTGCCAGCAGGTCGGTGGACCCTTATGGCAATGAGCAGTTCTTC.

The table lists this clone with a count of one. This chain connects TRBV6-5 to TRBJ2-7, with unresolved D. The CDR3 is 15 amino acids. Trimming shortened V by 0 bases and J by 1 base, and 10 bases separated the two germline ends. CDR1 is MNHEY and CDR2 is SVGAGI in the germline V gene. CDR3 sequence (DNA): TGTGCCAGCAGTTACTCAGTGGCAGTTTCCTACGAGCAGTACTTC. Translation gives CASSYSVAVSYEQYF.

The CDR3 sequence is CASSLGTSGRESTDTQYF. In DNA form, the CDR3 reads TGTGCCAGCTCGCTCGGGACTAGCGGGAGAGAAAGCACAGATACGCAGTATTTT. The V and J genes are TRBV18 and TRBJ2-3, with TRBD2 matching 14 bases. Per the germline V gene, CDR1 is KGHSH and CDR2 is LQKENI. CDR3 length equals 18 residues. V was clipped by 6 bases and J by 0 bases; unmatched bases: 8.

The rearrangement links TRBV5-6 to TRBJ1-4, with 7 bases aligning to TRBD1. CDR1 is SGHDT, CDR2 YYEEEE, per germline. The V segment lost 1 base and the J segment 2 bases; nucleotides outside the gene matches: 8. CDR3 length: 17 amino acids. CDR3 residues: CASSLKTGLRTNEKLFF. CDR3 nucleotides: TGTGCCAGCAGCTTGAAGACAGGGCTTCGGACTAATGAAAAACTGTTTTTT.

The genes are TRBV18 and TRBJ2-3; D is unclear. The CDR3 consists of 16 residues. Germline CDR1 is KGHSH and CDR2 is LQKENI. The V end was cut by 3 bases, the J end by 0 bases, with 13 bases between. The CDR3 region is CASSPEVRSSTDTQYF. The CDR3 DNA reads TGTGCCAGCTCACCTGAGGTTAGAAGTAGCACAGATACGCAGTATTTT.

The chain is built from TRBV10-2 and TRBJ1-1; no firm D call. This CDR3 has 18 amino acids. Trimming removed 7 bases at V and 3 bases at J, with 27 bases between. Germline V gene lookup returns CDR1 WSHSY and CDR2 SAAADI. CDR3 in amino acids: CASTYIPGSPSMDTEAFF. CDR3 coding DNA: TGCGCCAGCACCTACATTCCGGGCTCCCCGAGTATGGACACTGAAGCTTTCTTT.